A selection of T cell receptor beta chains follows, all from one sample in a study. Each CDR3 protein is one row after TCRdb ran MiXCR on the RT-PCR reads. This repertoire shows about 680,000 distinct CDR3 sequences, 14% found once; its top ten account for roughly 3.9%. Sample: memory CD4+ T cells from blood. These receptors came from a female donor in good health, serving as a healthy control. Each CDR3 is given with its conserved first and last residue. The D gene is left open where the match is weak. Size is omitted from some rows. Given values are once, few, many or a class for expanded clones.

V gene	J gene	clone size	D gene	CDR3 protein	CDR3 DNA
TRBV30	TRBJ1-5	NA	NA	CAWSLTGNQPQHF	TGTGCCTGGAGTCTCACCGGTAATCAGCCCCAGCATTTT
TRBV19	TRBJ1-5	NA	TRBD1	CASRQDRAGGLSNQPQHF	TGTGCCAGTAGGCAGGACAGGGCCGGTGGATTAAGCAATCAGCCCCAGCATTTT
TRBV28	TRBJ1-2	few	NA	CASSSGGRANYGYTF	TGTGCCAGCAGTTCCGGAGGCAGGGCGAACTATGGCTACACCTTC
TRBV6-5	TRBJ2-1	NA	TRBD1	CASSLGTGWRNEQFF	TGTGCCAGCAGTCTCGGGACAGGGTGGCGGAATGAGCAGTTCTTC
TRBV12-3/TRBV12-4	TRBJ2-5	NA	TRBD2	CASSSGTSGALETQYF	TGTGCCAGCAGTTCTGGGACTAGCGGGGCCCTTGAGACCCAGTACTTC
TRBV15	TRBJ1-2	few	NA	CATSRGGVYGYTF	TGTGCCACCAGCAGAGGGGGTGTCTATGGCTACACCTTC
TRBV28	TRBJ2-5	many	NA	CASSPGWGHQETQYF	TGTGCCAGCAGTCCCGGGTGGGGGCACCAAGAGACCCAGTACTTC
TRBV5-1	TRBJ2-7	NA	NA	CASSPASGGTSYEQYF	TGCGCCAGCAGCCCAGCTTCAGGGGGGACATCGTACGAGCAGTACTTC
TRBV15	TRBJ2-1	NA	TRBD1	CATSRGRQGSNEQFF	TGTGCCACCAGCAGAGGGAGACAGGGGTCGAATGAGCAGTTCTTC
TRBV20-1	TRBJ2-5	many	TRBD2	CSARNTLAGGPETQYF	TGCAGTGCTAGAAACACCCTAGCGGGAGGGCCGGAGACCCAGTACTTC
TRBV20-1	TRBJ2-3	few	NA	CSAVPPGRTDTQYF	TGCAGTGCTGTCCCCCCCGGCCGCACAGATACGCAGTATTTT
TRBV5-1	TRBJ2-3	NA	TRBD2	CASSDPLAGPTDTQYF	TGCGCCAGCAGTGACCCCCTAGCGGGACCCACAGATACGCAGTATTTT
TRBV10-3	TRBJ1-4	NA	NA	CAISVGRGGEKLFF	TGTGCCATCAGTGTGGGCAGGGGAGGAGAAAAACTGTTTTTT
TRBV9	TRBJ1-6	few	NA	CASSVGQDNSPLHF	TGTGCCAGCAGCGTAGGACAAGATAATTCACCCCTCCACTTT
TRBV29-1	TRBJ2-3	many	NA	CSVERGSTDTQYF	TGCAGCGTTGAACGGGGGAGCACAGATACGCAGTATTTT
TRBV20-1	TRBJ2-5	NA	NA	CSARDGGRNQETQYF	TGCAGTGCTAGAGATGGGGGACGTAACCAAGAGACCCAGTACTTC
TRBV5-5	TRBJ2-6	NA	TRBD1	CASSFAGGGSGANVLTF	TGTGCCAGCAGCTTTGCAGGGGGTGGGTCTGGGGCCAACGTCCTGACTTTC
TRBV4-1	TRBJ2-7	many	NA	CASSHLVLSYEQYF	TGCGCCAGCAGCCACCTAGTACTCTCCTACGAGCAGTACTTC
TRBV7-9	TRBJ1-2	NA	TRBD1	CASSIRDSLYYTF	TGTGCCAGCAGCATCCGGGACAGCCTATATTACACCTTC
TRBV7-6	TRBJ2-2	few	NA	CASSLAFYGELFF	TGTGCCAGCAGCTTAGCCTTTTACGGGGAGCTGTTTTTT
TRBV29-1	TRBJ1-1	many	NA	CSVDRGTGVVGKAFF	TGCAGCGTTGACAGGGGTACGGGTGTTGTGGGAAAAGCTTTCTTT
TRBV5-1	TRBJ2-3	NA	TRBD2	CASSPTSAPRFHTDTQYF	TGCGCCAGCAGCCCTACTAGCGCACCACGATTCCACACAGATACGCAGTATTTT
TRBV10-3	TRBJ2-5	many	TRBD2	CAISGTSGSQETQYF	TGTGCCATCAGCGGGACTAGCGGGAGTCAAGAGACCCAGTACTTC
TRBV20-1	TRBJ2-6	few	TRBD2	CSASSSGRTAGANVLTF	TGCAGTGCTAGTTCTAGCGGGAGAACCGCTGGGGCCAACGTCCTGACTTTC
TRBV20-1	TRBJ1-2	NA	NA	CSARDFTARDGYTF	TGCAGTGCTAGAGATTTCACAGCCCGAGATGGCTACACCTTC
TRBV4-2	TRBJ2-3	few	TRBD2	CASSQEASGFTDTQYF	TGTGCCAGCAGCCAAGAGGCTAGCGGGTTTACAGATACGCAGTATTTT
TRBV7-2	TRBJ1-2	many	NA	CASSLSGQLSANYGYTF	TGTGCCAGCAGCTTATCCGGACAGTTATCAGCTAACTATGGCTACACCTTC
TRBV10-3	TRBJ2-3	many	NA	CAISELDTQYF	TGTGCCATCAGTGAACTAGATACGCAGTATTTT
TRBV6-5	TRBJ2-7	many	NA	CASSSGTAQSYEQYF	TGTGCCAGCAGTTCCGGGACGGCCCAATCCTACGAGCAGTACTTC
TRBV6-5	TRBJ2-1	many	TRBD2	CASSRPGLAEPSSYNEQFF	TGTGCCAGCAGTCGGCCGGGACTAGCGGAACCGAGCTCCTACAATGAGCAGTTCTTC
TRBV6-5	TRBJ1-1	NA	TRBD1	CASSWSPPQGAMTGNTEAFF	TGTGCCAGCAGTTGGAGCCCCCCACAGGGGGCGATGACGGGGAACACTGAAGCTTTCTTT
TRBV24-1	TRBJ2-1	NA	TRBD2	CAIGLAGVQAEQFF	TGTGCCATTGGACTAGCGGGAGTTCAGGCTGAGCAGTTCTTC
TRBV20-1	TRBJ2-3	many	TRBD2	CSQSGEGTITDTQYF	TGCAGTCAGTCGGGGGAGGGCACTATCACAGATACGCAGTATTTT
TRBV4-2	TRBJ2-1	NA	NA	CASSPGKLALSYNEQFF	TGTGCCAGCAGCCCAGGGAAGCTAGCGCTCTCCTACAATGAGCAGTTCTTC
TRBV12-3/TRBV12-4	TRBJ1-1	NA	TRBD1	CASSMGQAVGTEAFF	TGTGCCAGCAGTATGGGACAGGCTGTGGGCACTGAAGCTTTCTTT
TRBV14	TRBJ2-3	once	TRBD2	CASSPGLAGEYLRTDTQYF	TGTGCCAGCAGCCCGGGACTAGCGGGAGAATATTTAAGGACAGATACGCAGTATTTT
TRBV15	TRBJ2-5	many	NA	CATSPNNGREGEETQYF	TGTGCCACCAGCCCCAATAACGGTAGGGAAGGAGAAGAGACCCAGTACTTC
TRBV4-3	TRBJ2-7	NA	TRBD1	CASSRAKGQGQGEQYF	TGCGCCAGCAGCCGAGCCAAGGGACAGGGCCAAGGAGAGCAGTACTTC
TRBV6-2/TRBV6-3	TRBJ1-2	few	TRBD1	CASSYAGGYGYTF	TGTGCCAGCAGTTATGCAGGGGGCTATGGCTACACCTTC
TRBV3-1	TRBJ1-1	few	NA	CASSQAEGAEAFF	TGTGCCAGCAGCCAGGCAGAGGGGGCTGAAGCTTTCTTT
TRBV2	TRBJ1-2	few	NA	CASAQGVDGYTF	TGTGCCAGCGCTCAGGGAGTCGATGGCTACACCTTC
TRBV24-1	TRBJ2-7	many	TRBD1	CATSDPDRGEQYF	TGTGCCACCAGTGACCCCGACAGGGGCGAGCAGTACTTC
TRBV11-3	TRBJ2-2	NA	NA	CASSLTGGWNTGELFF	TGTGCCAGCAGCTTAACAGGAGGCTGGAACACCGGGGAGCTGTTTTTT
TRBV12-3/TRBV12-4	TRBJ2-5	many	NA	CASREIGQVETQYF	TGTGCCAGCAGGGAGATTGGGCAGGTAGAGACCCAGTACTTC
TRBV6-1	TRBJ1-2	NA	NA	CASSDPHKGYGYTF	TGTGCCAGCAGTGACCCCCACAAAGGGTATGGCTACACCTTC
TRBV6-1	TRBJ2-3	NA	NA	CASSAAPSYTDTQYF	TGTGCCAGCAGTGCGGCACCTTCGTACACAGATACGCAGTATTTT
TRBV5-1	TRBJ2-3	many	TRBD2	CASSLGLAGGSTDTQYF	TGCGCCAGCAGCCTAGGACTAGCGGGAGGGTCTACAGATACGCAGTATTTT
TRBV6-2/TRBV6-3	TRBJ1-5	few	NA	CASSRIGDDSQPQHF	TGTGCCAGCAGCCGAATCGGGGATGATAGCCAGCCCCAGCATTTT
TRBV4-1	TRBJ2-2	many	NA	CASSQSRGGGVTGELFF	TGCGCCAGCAGCCAAAGTCGGGGCGGTGGGGTCACCGGGGAGCTGTTTTTT
TRBV7-8	TRBJ2-7	NA	TRBD2	CASSLKRGGDEQYF	TGTGCCAGCAGCTTAAAGCGGGGAGGCGACGAGCAGTACTTC
TRBV7-7	TRBJ2-1	NA	NA	CASSSGPTGYNEQFF	TGTGCCAGCAGCTCAGGACCAACGGGGTACAATGAGCAGTTCTTC
TRBV20-1	TRBJ2-1	many	NA	CSATTLSGPYNEQFF	TGCAGTGCTACAACCCTCAGCGGCCCCTACAATGAGCAGTTCTTC